A single sample gave rise to the 18 T cell receptor beta chains below, sequenced in a study of patients and donors after allogeneic stem cell transplantation. TCRdb reprocessed the RT-PCR reads via MiXCR and lists one record per CDR3 protein. This table holds some 60,000 distinct CDR3 sequences, 13% found once. Sequencing was performed on blood, either unsorted or a sorted T cell fraction (not recorded which). Source of these receptors: a human donor who was either an allogeneic HSCT recipient or a stem cell or donor lymphocyte infusion donor (not recorded which). It is not recorded whose cells these are; they may come from a transplant donor.

Many counts were recorded for this clonotype. The gene calls are TRBV18 and TRBJ1-3; no clear D. Trimming cost V 0 bases and J 4 bases, with 10 bases left between them. The CDR3 loop spans 15 amino acids. CDR1 is KGHSH, CDR2 LQKENI, per germline. The CDR3 here is CASSPPTGFGNTIYF. The DNA of the CDR3 is TGTGCCAGCTCACCACCGACGGGTTTCGGAAACACCATATATTTT.

This clonotype was recorded many times. The rearrangement links TRBV29-1 to TRBJ2-7; D is unresolved. The CDR3 is 14 amino acids. Germline values: CDR1 SQVTM, CDR2 ANQGSEA. The V end lost 0 bases, the J end lost 0 bases, and 9 bases lay between the germline ends. DNA of the CDR3: TGCAGCGTTGAAGAAGGATCCCCCTCCTACGAGCAGTACTTC. Its protein product is CSVEEGSPSYEQYF.

V usage is TRBV4-2 and J usage is TRBJ2-1; the match to TRBD2 covers 11 bases. This CDR3 spans 18 amino acids. J gave up 4 bases and V 0 bases, and 8 bases lay outside the gene matches. The germline V gene encodes CDR1 LGHNA and CDR2 YNFKEQ. The CDR3 spells CASSQDPRLAGRYNEQFF. The CDR3 DNA follows: TGTGCCAGCAGCCAAGACCCTCGACTAGCGGGACGTTACAATGAGCAGTTCTTC.

This clonotype was seen a few times. The chain links TRBV11-3 to TRBJ2-7; D may be TRBD1 (5 bases). V shed 4 bases and J shed 4 bases, with 23 bases lying between them. Per the germline V gene, CDR1 is SGHNT and CDR2 is YENEEA. CDR3 length equals 17 residues. CDR3 sequence: CASSSSPGSEAFYEQYF. As DNA, the CDR3 is TGTGCCAGCAGCTCATCACCAGGGTCAGAAGCTTTTTACGAGCAGTACTTC.

V gene TRBV6-5 combines with J gene TRBJ2-7, with 7 positions matching TRBD1. V shed 6 bases and J 2 bases; nucleotides not matched to a gene: 4. The germline V gene has CDR1 MNHEY and CDR2 SVGAGI. The CDR3 is 13 residues long. DNA for the CDR3: TGTGCCAGCAGCATACAGGGGACCTACGAGCAGTACTTC. Translation: CASSIQGTYEQYF.

The chain combines TRBV7-9 with TRBJ1-1; 7 positions agree with TRBD1. The germline V gene has CDR1 SEHNR and CDR2 FQNEAQ (reference sequence). V was pared by 5 bases and J by 5 bases, with 2 bases of the junction left unmatched. This CDR3 is 12 amino acids long. The CDR3 spells CASSTQGTEAFF. CDR3 nucleotide sequence: TGTGCCAGCAGCACACAGGGGACTGAAGCTTTCTTT.

The sample holds many counts of this clonotype. The chain combines TRBV5-6 with TRBJ1-5; D is possibly TRBD1 (6 bases). The CDR3 has 15 amino acids. CDR1 SGHDT and CDR2 YYEEEE come from the germline V gene. V lost 4 bases to trimming and J lost 6 bases, with 17 bases between them. The DNA of the CDR3 is TGTGCCAGCAGCCGCTGGGGGGGGCCGTCTCAGCCCCAGCATTTT. It translates to CASSRWGGPSQPQHF.

The table lists this clonotype with many counts. V gene TRBV6-5 combines with J gene TRBJ1-5, with 8 bases that match TRBD1. V gave up 6 bases and J gave up 6 bases; unmatched junction bases: 7. Germline V CDR1 and CDR2: MNHEY, SVGAGI. CDR3 length: 14 residues. The CDR3 protein is CASRHGTGGQPQHF. The CDR3 DNA is TGTGCCAGCAGACACGGGACAGGCGGTCAGCCCCAGCATTTT.

There are many counts of this clonotype. The V call is TRBV20-1, the J call TRBJ1-1; no firm D call. V lost 4 bases and J lost 0, with 9 bases in between. CDR1 and CDR2 (germline): DFQATT, SNEGSKA (reference sequence). This CDR3 has 13 amino acids. The CDR3 spells CSAKRGMNTEAFF. Written as DNA, the CDR3 is TGCAGTGCTAAGAGAGGGATGAACACTGAAGCTTTCTTT.

This clonotype appeared a few times. The gene calls are TRBV5-1 and TRBJ2-1; 11 bases match TRBD2. J gave up 3 bases and V 0 bases, and 2 bases lay outside the gene matches. The germline V gene has CDR1 SGHRS and CDR2 YFSETQ. CDR3 length: 16 residues. CDR3 sequence reads: CASSLEGTSGYNEQFF. The CDR3 region has the DNA TGCGCCAGCAGCTTGGAGGGGACTAGCGGCTACAATGAGCAGTTCTTC.

This sequence joins TRBV29-1 and TRBJ2-5, with D perhaps matching TRBD1 (6 bases). Germline loops: CDR1 SQVTM, CDR2 ANQGSEA. The CDR3 runs 16 residues. Deletions cut 3 bases from V and 1 base from J, with 18 bases between. Here the CDR3 reads CSVEMGAVGSQETQYF. As DNA, the CDR3 is TGCAGCGTTGAGATGGGGGCAGTGGGGTCCCAAGAGACCCAGTACTTC. The full variable domain, its missing parts supplied by reference TRBV29-1 and TRBJ2-5, is SAVISQKPSRDICQRGTSLTIQCQVDSQVTMMFWYRQQPGQSLTLIATANQGSEATYESGFVIDKFPISRPNLTFSTLTVSNMSPEDSSIYLCSVEMGAVGSQETQYFGPGTRLLVL.

The chain recombines TRBV27 with TRBJ2-1; D not resolved. The germline CDR1 and CDR2 sequences are MNHEY and SMNVEV (reference sequence). V was pared by 4 bases and J by 9 bases, with 16 bases between. The CDR3 is made up of 14 amino acids. CDR3 nucleotide sequence: TGTGCCAGCAGTTCCCCGACAATTCCAATTGAGCAGTTCTTC. This codes for CASSSPTIPIEQFF.

This clonotype was seen ten or more times. The gene calls are TRBV7-3 and TRBJ2-7; the D is unclear. Germline-derived CDR1 and CDR2 are SGHTA and FQGTGA. Trimming left V 2 bases short and J 0 bases short, with 11 bases between. CDR3 length: 15 residues. CDR3 sequence (DNA): TGTGCCAGCAGCTTATCGGCTAGGAGCTCCTACGAGCAGTACTTC. As protein: CASSLSARSSYEQYF.

The sample holds many counts of this clonotype. The chain carries TRBV12-3 or TRBV12-4 and TRBJ1-2; 7 bases match TRBD1. Trimming took 5 bases from V and 3 from J; bases not matched to a gene: 15. The CDR3 has 17 residues. DNA of the CDR3: TGTGCCAGCAGTCTGACAGGGTGGGTTGTCGAGGACTATGGCTACACCTTC. The encoded protein is CASSLTGWVVEDYGYTF.

V gene TRBV20-1 combines with J gene TRBJ2-5, with TRBD2 identical over 8 bases. Germline V gives CDR1 DFQATT, CDR2 SNEGSKA (reference sequence). V dropped 3 bases and J dropped 5; count of bases not matched to a gene: 5. This CDR3 is 13 amino acids long. DNA of the CDR3: TGCAGTGCTAGCGGGAGGGCCGGGGAGACCCAGTACTTC. It specifies CSASGRAGETQYF.

The chain carries TRBV20-1 and TRBJ2-7, with D perhaps TRBD1 (6 bases). CDR1 DFQATT and CDR2 SNEGSKA come from the germline V gene (reference sequence). There are 15 residues in the CDR3. V was pared by 6 bases and J by 2 bases, with 20 bases between. The CDR3 DNA sequence: TGCAGTGCAGGTTTTGGGACAACCAATACCTACGAGCAGTACTTC. Encoded protein: CSAGFGTTNTYEQYF.

This clonotype was seen many times. The gene calls are TRBV20-1 and TRBJ1-5; D gene ambiguous. V was clipped by 0 bases and J by 3 bases, with 9 bases between them. Germline V gene sequence: CDR1 DFQATT, CDR2 SNEGSKA (reference sequence). The CDR3 consists of 14 residues. CDR3 in DNA: TGCAGTGCTAGAGAAGGGTTGTTCAATCAGCCCCAGCATTTT. Translation: CSAREGLFNQPQHF.

The rearrangement joins TRBV20-1 to TRBJ2-1; possibly TRBD1 for D (6 bases). Looked up from germline, CDR1 is DFQATT and CDR2 is SNEGSKA (reference sequence). The CDR3 consists of 11 residues. The ends were cut back, 2 bases at V and 12 bases at J, with 11 bases in the middle. The CDR3 loop is CSARQTGWQFF. The CDR3 DNA is TGCAGTGCTAGACAGACAGGTTGGCAGTTCTTC.